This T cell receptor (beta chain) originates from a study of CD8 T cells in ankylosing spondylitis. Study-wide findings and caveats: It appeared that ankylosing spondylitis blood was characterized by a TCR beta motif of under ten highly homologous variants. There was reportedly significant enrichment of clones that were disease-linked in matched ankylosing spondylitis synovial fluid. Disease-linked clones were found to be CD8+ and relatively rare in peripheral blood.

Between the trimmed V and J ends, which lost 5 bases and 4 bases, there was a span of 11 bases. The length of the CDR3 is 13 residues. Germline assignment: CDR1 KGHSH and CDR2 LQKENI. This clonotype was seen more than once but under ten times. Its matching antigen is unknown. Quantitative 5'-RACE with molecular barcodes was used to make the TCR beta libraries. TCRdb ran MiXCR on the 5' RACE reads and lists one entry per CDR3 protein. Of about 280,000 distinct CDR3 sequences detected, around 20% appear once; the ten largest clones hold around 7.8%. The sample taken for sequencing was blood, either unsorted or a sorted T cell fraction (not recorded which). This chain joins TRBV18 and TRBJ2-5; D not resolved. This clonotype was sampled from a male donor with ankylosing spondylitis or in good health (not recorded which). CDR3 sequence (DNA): TGTGCCAGCTCATCTCTTCCGAGAGAGACCCAGTACTTC. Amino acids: CASSSLPRETQYF. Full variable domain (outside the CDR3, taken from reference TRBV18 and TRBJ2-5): NAGVMQNPRHLVRRRGQEARLRCSPMKGHSHVYWYRQLPEEGLKFMVYLQKENIIDESGMPKERFSAEFPKEGPSILRIQQVVRGDSAAYFCASSSLPRETQYFGPGTRLLVL.